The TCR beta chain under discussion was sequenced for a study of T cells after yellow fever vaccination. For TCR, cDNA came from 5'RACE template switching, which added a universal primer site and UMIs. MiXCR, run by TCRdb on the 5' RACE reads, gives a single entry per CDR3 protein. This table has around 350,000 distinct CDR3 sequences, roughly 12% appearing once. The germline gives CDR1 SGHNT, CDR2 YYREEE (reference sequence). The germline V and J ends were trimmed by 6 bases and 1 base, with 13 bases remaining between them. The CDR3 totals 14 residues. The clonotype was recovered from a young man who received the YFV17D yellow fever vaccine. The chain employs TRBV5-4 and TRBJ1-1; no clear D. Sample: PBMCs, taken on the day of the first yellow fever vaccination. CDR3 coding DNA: TGTGCCAGCAACGGAAGAGGATCGAACACTGAAGCTTTCTTT. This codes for CASNGRGSNTEAFF.